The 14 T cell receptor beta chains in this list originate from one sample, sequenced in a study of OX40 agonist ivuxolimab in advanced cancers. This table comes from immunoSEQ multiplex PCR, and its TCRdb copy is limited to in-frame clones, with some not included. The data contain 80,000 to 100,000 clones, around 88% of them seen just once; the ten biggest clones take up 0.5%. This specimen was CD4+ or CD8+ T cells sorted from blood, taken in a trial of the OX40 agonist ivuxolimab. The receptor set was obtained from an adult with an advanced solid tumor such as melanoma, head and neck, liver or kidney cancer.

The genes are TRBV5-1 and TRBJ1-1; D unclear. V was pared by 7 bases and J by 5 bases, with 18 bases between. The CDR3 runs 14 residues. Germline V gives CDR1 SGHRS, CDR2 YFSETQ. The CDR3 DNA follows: TGCGCCAGCCGAACAGCTCCGGGTGTGACTGAAGCTTTCTTT. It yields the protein CASRTAPGVTEAFF.

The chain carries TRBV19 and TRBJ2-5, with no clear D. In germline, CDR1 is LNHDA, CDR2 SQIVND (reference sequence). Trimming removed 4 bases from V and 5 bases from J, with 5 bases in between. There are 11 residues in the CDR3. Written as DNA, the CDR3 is TGTGCCAGTAGTACCGGGGAGACCCAGTACTTC. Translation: CASSTGETQYF.

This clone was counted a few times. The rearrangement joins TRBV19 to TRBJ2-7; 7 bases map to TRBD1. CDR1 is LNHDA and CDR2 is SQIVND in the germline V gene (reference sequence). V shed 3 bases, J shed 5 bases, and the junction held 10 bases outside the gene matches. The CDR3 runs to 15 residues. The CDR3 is CASSMVGDRDHEQYF. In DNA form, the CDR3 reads TGTGCCAGTAGTATGGTAGGCGACAGGGACCACGAGCAGTACTTC.

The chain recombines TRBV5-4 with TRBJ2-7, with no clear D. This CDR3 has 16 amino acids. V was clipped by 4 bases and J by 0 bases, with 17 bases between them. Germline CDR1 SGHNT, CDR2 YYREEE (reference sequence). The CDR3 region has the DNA TGTGCCAGCAGCCCTAGTTTTGGCAGGAGCTCCTACGAGCAGTACTTC. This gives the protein CASSPSFGRSSYEQYF. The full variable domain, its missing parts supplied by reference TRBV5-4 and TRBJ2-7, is ETGVTQSPTHLIKTRGQQVTLRCSSQSGHNTVSWYQQALGQGPQFIFQYYREEENGRGNFPPRFSGLQFPNYSSELNVNALELDDSALYLCASSPSFGRSSYEQYFGPGTRLTVT.

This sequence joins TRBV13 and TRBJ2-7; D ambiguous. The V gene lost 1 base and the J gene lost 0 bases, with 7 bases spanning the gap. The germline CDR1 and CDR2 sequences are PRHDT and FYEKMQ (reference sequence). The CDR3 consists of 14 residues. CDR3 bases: TGTGCCAGCAGCTTAGTTCCGTCCTCCTACGAGCAGTACTTC. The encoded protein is CASSLVPSSYEQYF.

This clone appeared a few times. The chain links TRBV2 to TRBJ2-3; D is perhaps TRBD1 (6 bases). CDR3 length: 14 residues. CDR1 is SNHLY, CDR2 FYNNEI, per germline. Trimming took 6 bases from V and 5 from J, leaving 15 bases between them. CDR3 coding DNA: TGTGCCAGCAGCTACAGGGAGATTGTAGATACGCAGTATTTT. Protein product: CASSYREIVDTQYF.

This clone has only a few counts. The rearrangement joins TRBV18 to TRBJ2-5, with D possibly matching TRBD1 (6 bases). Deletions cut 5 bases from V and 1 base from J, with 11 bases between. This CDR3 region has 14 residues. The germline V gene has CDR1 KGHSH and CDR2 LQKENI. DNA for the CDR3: TGTGCCAGCTCAACAGGGAGAGCCCAAGAGACCCAGTACTTC. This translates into CASSTGRAQETQYF.

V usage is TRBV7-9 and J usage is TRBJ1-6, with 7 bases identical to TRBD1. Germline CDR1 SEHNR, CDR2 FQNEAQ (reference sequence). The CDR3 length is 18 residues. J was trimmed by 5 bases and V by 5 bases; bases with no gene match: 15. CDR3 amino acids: CASSRGQVPWEDNSPLHF. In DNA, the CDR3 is TGTGCCAGCAGCAGAGGACAGGTTCCCTGGGAGGATAATTCACCCCTCCACTTT.

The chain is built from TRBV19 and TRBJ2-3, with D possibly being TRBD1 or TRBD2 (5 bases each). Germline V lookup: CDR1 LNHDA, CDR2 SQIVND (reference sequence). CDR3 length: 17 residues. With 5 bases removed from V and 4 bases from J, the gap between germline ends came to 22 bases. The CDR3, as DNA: TGTGCCAGTAGTCTTAGACGGGGCCGCTTGGAGGCAGATACGCAGTATTTT. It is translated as CASSLRRGRLEADTQYF.

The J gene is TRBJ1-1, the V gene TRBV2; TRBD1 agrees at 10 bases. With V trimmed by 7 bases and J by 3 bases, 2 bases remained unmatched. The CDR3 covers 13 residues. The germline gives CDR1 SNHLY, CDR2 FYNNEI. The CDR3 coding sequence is TGTGCCAGCATGGACAGGGGGGACACTGAAGCTTTCTTT. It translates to CASMDRGDTEAFF.

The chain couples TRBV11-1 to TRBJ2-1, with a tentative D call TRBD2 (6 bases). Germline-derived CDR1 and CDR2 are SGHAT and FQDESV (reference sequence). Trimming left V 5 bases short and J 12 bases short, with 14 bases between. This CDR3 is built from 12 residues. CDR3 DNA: TGTGCCAGCAGCATAGAAGGCGGGGCGCAGTTCTTC. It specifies CASSIEGGAQFF.

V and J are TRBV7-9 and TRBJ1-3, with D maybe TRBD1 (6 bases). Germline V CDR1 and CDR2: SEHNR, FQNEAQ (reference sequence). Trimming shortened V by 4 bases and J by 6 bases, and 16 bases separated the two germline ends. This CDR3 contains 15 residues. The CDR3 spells CASSSRGGRENTIYF. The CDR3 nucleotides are TGTGCCAGCAGCTCAAGAGGGGGGCGCGAAAACACCATATATTTT.

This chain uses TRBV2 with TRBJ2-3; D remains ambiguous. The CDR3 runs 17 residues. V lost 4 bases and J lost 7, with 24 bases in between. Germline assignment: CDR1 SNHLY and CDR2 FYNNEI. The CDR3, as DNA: TGTGCCAGCAGTGGAGGTAGTGGGGTGGGAACACAGTATACGCAGTATTTT. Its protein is CASSGGSGVGTQYTQYF.

CDR3 residues: CASSLGLSGNTIYF. The CDR3 nucleotides read TGTGCCAGCAGCCTGGGCCTCTCTGGAAACACCATATATTTT. This sequence joins TRBV4-2 and TRBJ1-3, with D unresolved. V was clipped by 4 bases and J by 0 bases, with 7 bases between them. Looked up from germline, CDR1 is LGHNA and CDR2 is YNFKEQ. The CDR3 consists of 14 residues.